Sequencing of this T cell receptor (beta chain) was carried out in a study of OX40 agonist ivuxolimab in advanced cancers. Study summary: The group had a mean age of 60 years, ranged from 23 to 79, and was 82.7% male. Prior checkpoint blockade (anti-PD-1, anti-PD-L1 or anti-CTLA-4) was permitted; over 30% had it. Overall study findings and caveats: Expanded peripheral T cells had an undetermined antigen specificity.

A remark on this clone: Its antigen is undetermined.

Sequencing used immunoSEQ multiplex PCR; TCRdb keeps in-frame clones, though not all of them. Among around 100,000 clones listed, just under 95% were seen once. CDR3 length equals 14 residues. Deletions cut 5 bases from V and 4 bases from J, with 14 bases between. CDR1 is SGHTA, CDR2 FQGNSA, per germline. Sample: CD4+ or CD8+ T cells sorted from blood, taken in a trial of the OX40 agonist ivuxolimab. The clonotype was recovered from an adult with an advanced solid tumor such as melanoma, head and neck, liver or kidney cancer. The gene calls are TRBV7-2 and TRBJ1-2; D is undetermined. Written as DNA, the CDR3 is TGTGCCAGCAGCCCCCCCGGGAGGAGCTATGGCTACACCTTC. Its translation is CASSPPGRSYGYTF.